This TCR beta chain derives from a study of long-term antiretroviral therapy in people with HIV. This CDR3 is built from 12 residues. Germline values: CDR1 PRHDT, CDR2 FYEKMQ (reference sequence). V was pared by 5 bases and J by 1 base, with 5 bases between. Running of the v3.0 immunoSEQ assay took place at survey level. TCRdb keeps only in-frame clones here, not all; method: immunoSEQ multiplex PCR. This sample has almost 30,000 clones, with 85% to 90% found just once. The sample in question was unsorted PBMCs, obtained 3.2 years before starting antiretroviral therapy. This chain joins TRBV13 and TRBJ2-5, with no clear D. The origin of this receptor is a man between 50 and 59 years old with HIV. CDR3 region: CASSLPQETQYF. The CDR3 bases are TGTGCCAGCAGCCTTCCCCAAGAGACCCAGTACTTC.